These 10 T cell receptor beta chains were all obtained from the same sample, sequenced in a study of blood T cell repertoires in COVID-19. TCRdb keeps only in-frame clones here, not all; method: immunoSEQ multiplex PCR. The table includes more than 85,000 clones, roughly 84% detected once. Source material: peripheral blood. Source of these receptors: a human donor in a cohort sampled during active COVID-19.

This clone was detected only once. The chain carries TRBV7-3 and TRBJ1-1; D call uncertain. Trimming shortened V by 1 base and J by 0 bases, and 6 bases separated the two germline ends. The CDR3 length is 14 residues. Germline CDR1 and CDR2: SGHTA and FQGTGA. CDR3 nucleotides: TGTGCCAGCAGCTTAATCCGCGTGAACACTGAAGCTTTCTTT. It yields the protein CASSLIRVNTEAFF.

The chain recombines TRBV11-2 with TRBJ1-4; D ambiguous. Trimming removed 8 bases at V and 17 bases at J, with 18 bases between. This CDR3 spans 11 amino acids. Germline V gene lookup returns CDR1 SGHAT and CDR2 FQNNGV. The CDR3 region is CASGLAGPGFF. As DNA, the CDR3 is TGTGCCAGCGGCCTCGCGGGTCCTGGTTTTTTT. The full variable domain, its missing parts supplied by reference TRBV11-2 and TRBJ1-4, is EAGVAQSPRYKIIEKRQSVAFWCNPISGHATLYWYQQILGQGPKLLIQFQNNGVVDDSQLPKDRFSAERLKGVDSTLKIQPAKLEDSAVYLCASGLAGPGFFGSGTQLSVL.

This clone has more than one count but fewer than ten. The J gene is TRBJ1-2, the V gene TRBV9; no firm D call. The CDR3 is made up of 14 amino acids. The V gene lost 4 bases and the J gene lost 2 bases, with 12 bases spanning the gap. CDR1 SGDLS and CDR2 YYNGEE come from the germline V gene. The CDR3 DNA is TGTGCCAGCAGCCCCAGGTTACAGAACTATGGCTACACCTTC. This translates into CASSPRLQNYGYTF.

The chain couples TRBV14 to TRBJ2-1; 9 bases map to TRBD1. After removal of 3 bases from V and 7 bases from J, the junction contained 10 bases not matched to a gene. CDR1 and CDR2 from the germline V gene are SGHDN and FVKESK. The CDR3 runs 16 residues. The CDR3 spells CASSHRTGAKENEQFF. Here the CDR3 DNA reads TGTGCCAGCAGCCACAGGACAGGGGCAAAAGAAAATGAGCAGTTCTTC.

This clone was found a few times. The chain uses TRBV6-1 and TRBJ2-1; D uncertain. The CDR3 totals 16 residues. Trimming took off 1 base at V and 1 base at J, with 11 bases between the two ends. Per the germline V gene, CDR1 is MNHNS and CDR2 is SASEGT. CDR3 DNA sequence: TGTGCCAGCAGTGAAGGAATACTAAAGTCCTACAATGAGCAGTTCTTC. Translating it yields CASSEGILKSYNEQFF.

This clone was found a few times. The chain combines TRBV9 with TRBJ1-3, with 8 bases aligning to TRBD1. CDR3 length equals 17 residues. Germline values: CDR1 SGDLS, CDR2 YYNGEE. Trimming took 5 bases from V and 4 from J; bases not matched to a gene: 14. CDR3 bases: TGTGCCAGCAGTGAAAGAGGACAGGGTATCTCCGGAAACACCATATATTTT. Amino acid sequence: CASSERGQGISGNTIYF.

The chain links TRBV4-3 to TRBJ2-3; D not resolved. CDR1 LGHNA and CDR2 YSLEER come from the germline V gene. Deletions cut 0 bases from V and 2 bases from J, with 12 bases between. This CDR3 region has 16 residues. CDR3 in DNA: TGCGCCAGCAGCCAAGACGGCGGAATACCCACAGATACGCAGTATTTT. Its protein is CASSQDGGIPTDTQYF.

CDR3 amino acids: CASRQPTGDRQYF. The CDR3 region has the DNA TGTGCCAGCAGGCAACCGACAGGGGACCGGCAGTACTTC. The J gene is TRBJ2-7, the V gene TRBV2; 8 bases fit TRBD1. V gave up 6 bases and J gave up 9 bases; unmatched junction bases: 10. Germline V gives CDR1 SNHLY, CDR2 FYNNEI. The CDR3 runs 13 residues.

This clone was counted many times. This chain joins TRBV6-6 and TRBJ1-2; 8 positions agree with TRBD1. CDR3 length equals 13 residues. Germline-derived CDR1 and CDR2 are MNHNY and SVGAGI (reference sequence). V lost 5 bases to trimming and J lost 8 bases; unmatched junction nucleotides: 7. CDR3 DNA sequence: TGTGCCAGCAGTCTCAGGGGGCCGAGAGGCTACACCTTC. Its protein product is CASSLRGPRGYTF.

The V call is TRBV7-3, the J call TRBJ2-3; 11 bases line up with TRBD1. Trimming took 7 bases from V and 6 from J; bases not matched to a gene: 12. The CDR3 totals 16 residues. Germline loops: CDR1 SGHTA, CDR2 FQGTGA. The CDR3 DNA sequence: TGTGCCAGCACCGACCTGGACAGGGGGCAGGTGGATACGCAGTATTTT. This gives the protein CASTDLDRGQVDTQYF.